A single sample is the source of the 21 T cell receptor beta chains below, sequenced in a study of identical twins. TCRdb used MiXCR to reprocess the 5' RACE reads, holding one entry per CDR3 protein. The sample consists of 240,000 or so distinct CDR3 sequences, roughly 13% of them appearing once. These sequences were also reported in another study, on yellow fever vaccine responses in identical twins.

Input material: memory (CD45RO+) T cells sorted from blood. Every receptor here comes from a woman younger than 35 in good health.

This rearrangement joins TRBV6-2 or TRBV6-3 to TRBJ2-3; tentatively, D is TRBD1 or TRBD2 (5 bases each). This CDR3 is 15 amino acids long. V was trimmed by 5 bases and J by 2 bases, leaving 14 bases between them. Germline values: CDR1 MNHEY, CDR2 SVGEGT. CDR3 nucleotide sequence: TGTGCCAGCAGTAACCGGGACGGTCACACAGATACGCAGTATTTT. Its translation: CASSNRDGHTDTQYF.

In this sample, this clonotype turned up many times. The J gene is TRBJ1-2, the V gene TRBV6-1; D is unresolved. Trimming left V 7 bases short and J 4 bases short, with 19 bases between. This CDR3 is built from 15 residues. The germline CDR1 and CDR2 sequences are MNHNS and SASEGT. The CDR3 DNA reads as TGTGCCAGCACCGAGCGGGGTCTTGCTAGCTATGGCTACACCTTC. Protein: CASTERGLASYGYTF.

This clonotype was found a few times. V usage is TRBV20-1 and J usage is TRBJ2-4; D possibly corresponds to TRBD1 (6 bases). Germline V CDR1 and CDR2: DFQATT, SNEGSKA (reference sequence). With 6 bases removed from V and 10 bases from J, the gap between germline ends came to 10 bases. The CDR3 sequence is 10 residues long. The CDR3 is CSAETGIQYF. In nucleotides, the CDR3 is TGCAGTGCAGAAACAGGGATTCAGTACTTC.

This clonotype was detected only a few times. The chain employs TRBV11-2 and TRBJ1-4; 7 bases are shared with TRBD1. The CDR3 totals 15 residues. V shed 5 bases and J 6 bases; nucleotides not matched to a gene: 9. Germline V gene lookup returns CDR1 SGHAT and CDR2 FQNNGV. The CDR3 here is CASSAQTGPYEKLFF. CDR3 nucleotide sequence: TGTGCCAGCAGCGCCCAGACAGGGCCCTATGAAAAACTGTTTTTT.

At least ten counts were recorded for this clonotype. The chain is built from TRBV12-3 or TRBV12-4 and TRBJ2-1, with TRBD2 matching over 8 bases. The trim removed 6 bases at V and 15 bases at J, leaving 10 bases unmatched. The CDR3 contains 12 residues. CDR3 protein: CASSRPGLVSFF. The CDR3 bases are TGTGCCAGCAGCAGACCGGGACTAGTTTCGTTCTTC.

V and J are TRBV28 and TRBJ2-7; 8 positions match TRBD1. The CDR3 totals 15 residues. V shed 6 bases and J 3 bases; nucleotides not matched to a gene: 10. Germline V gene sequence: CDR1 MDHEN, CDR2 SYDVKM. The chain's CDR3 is CASRIPGQVHYEQYF. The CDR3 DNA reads TGTGCCAGCAGAATACCGGGACAGGTACACTACGAGCAGTACTTC. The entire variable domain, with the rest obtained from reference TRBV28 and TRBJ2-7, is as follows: DVKVTQSSRYLVKRTGEKVFLECVQDMDHENMFWYRQDPGLGLRLIYFSYDVKMKEKGDIPEGYSVSREKKERFSLILESASTNQTSMYLCASRIPGQVHYEQYFGPGTRLTVT.

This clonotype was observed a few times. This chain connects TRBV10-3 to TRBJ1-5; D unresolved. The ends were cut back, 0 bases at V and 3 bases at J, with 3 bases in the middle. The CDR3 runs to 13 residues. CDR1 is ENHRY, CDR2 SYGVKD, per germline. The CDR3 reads CAISESINQPQHF. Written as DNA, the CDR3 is TGTGCCATCAGTGAGTCCATCAATCAGCCCCAGCATTTT.

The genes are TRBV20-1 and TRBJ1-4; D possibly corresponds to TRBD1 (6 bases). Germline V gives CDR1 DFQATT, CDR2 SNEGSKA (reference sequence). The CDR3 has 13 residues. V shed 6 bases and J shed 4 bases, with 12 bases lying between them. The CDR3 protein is CSATGWGNEKLFF. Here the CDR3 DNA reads TGCAGTGCCACAGGGTGGGGTAATGAAAAACTGTTTTTT.

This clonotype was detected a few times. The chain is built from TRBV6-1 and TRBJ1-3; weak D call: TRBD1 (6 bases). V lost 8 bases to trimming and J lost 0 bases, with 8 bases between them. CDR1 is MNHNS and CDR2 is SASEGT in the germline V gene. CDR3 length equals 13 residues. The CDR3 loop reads CASGQNSGNTIYF. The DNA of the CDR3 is TGTGCCAGCGGACAGAACTCTGGAAACACCATATATTTT.

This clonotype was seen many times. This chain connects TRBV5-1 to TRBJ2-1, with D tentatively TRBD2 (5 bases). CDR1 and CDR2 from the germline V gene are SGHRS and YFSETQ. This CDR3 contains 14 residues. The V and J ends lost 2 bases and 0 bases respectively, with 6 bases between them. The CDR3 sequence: CASSFAGSYNEQFF. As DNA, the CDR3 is TGCGCCAGCAGCTTTGCGGGCTCCTACAATGAGCAGTTCTTC.

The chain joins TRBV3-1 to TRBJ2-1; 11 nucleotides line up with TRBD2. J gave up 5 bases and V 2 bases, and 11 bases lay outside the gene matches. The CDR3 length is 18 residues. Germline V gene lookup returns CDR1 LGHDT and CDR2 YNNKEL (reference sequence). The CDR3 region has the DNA TGTGCCAGCAGCCAACTCTCTCCGGGACTAGCGGTTAACAATGAGCAGTTCTTC. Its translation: CASSQLSPGLAVNNEQFF.

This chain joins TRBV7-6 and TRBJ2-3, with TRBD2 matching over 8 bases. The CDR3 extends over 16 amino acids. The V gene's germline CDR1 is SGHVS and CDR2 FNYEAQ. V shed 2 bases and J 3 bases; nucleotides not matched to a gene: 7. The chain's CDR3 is CASSLLAGGVTDTQYF. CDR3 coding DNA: TGTGCCAGCAGCTTATTGGCGGGAGGAGTGACAGATACGCAGTATTTT.

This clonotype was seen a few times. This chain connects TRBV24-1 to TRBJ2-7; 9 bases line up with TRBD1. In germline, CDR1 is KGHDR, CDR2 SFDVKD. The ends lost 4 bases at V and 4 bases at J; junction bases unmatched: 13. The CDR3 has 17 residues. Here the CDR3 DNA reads TGTGCCACCAGTGACCTGGGCGGACAGGGGATATCTTACGAGCAGTACTTC. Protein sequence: CATSDLGGQGISYEQYF.

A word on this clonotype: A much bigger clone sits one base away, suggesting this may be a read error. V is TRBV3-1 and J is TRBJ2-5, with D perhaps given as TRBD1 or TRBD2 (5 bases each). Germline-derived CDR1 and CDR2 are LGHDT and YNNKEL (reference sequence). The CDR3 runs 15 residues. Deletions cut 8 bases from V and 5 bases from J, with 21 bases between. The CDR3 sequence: CASCPGAESWETQYF. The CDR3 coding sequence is TGTGCCAGCTGCCCCGGGGCGGAGTCTTGGGAGACCCAGTACTTC.

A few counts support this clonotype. The CDR3 sequence is CASSSTGQGDIQYF. The CDR3 DNA reads TGTGCCAGCAGTTCCACGGGACAGGGAGACATTCAGTACTTC. This chain connects TRBV6-5 to TRBJ2-4; TRBD1 agrees at 9 bases. CDR1 MNHEY and CDR2 SVGAGI come from the germline V gene. The CDR3 extends over 14 amino acids. V lost 4 bases to trimming and J lost 8 bases; unmatched junction nucleotides: 6.

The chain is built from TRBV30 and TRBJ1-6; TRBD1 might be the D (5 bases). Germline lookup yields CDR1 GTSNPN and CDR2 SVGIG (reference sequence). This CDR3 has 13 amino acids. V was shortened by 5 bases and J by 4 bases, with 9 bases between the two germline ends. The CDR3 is CAWGRGYNSPLHF. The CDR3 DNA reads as TGTGCCTGGGGACGGGGGTATAATTCACCCCTCCACTTT.

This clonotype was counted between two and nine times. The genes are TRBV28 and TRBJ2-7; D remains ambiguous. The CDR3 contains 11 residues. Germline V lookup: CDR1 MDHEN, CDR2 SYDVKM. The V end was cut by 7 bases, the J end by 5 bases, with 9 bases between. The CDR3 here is CASKAFHEQYF. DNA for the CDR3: TGTGCCAGCAAGGCCTTCCACGAGCAGTACTTC. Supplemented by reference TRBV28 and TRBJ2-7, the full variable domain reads DVKVTQSSRYLVKRTGEKVFLECVQDMDHENMFWYRQDPGLGLRLIYFSYDVKMKEKGDIPEGYSVSREKKERFSLILESASTNQTSMYLCASKAFHEQYFGPGTRLTVT.

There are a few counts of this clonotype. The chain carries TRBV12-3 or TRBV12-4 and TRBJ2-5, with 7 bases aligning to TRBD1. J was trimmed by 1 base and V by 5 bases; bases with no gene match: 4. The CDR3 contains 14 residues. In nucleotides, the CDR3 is TGTGCCAGCAGTCTGGGACAGCCCCAAGAGACCCAGTACTTC. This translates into CASSLGQPQETQYF.

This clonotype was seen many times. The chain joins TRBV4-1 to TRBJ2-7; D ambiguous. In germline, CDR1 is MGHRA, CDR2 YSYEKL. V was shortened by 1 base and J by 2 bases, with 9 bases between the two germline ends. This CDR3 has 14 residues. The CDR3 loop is CASSQVGQTYEQYF. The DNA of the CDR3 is TGCGCCAGCAGCCAAGTGGGTCAGACCTACGAGCAGTACTTC.

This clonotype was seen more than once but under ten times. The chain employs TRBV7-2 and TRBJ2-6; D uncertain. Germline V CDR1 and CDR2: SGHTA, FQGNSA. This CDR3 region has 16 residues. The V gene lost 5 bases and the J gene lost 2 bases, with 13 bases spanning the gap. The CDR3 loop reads CASSLQPTPGANVLTF. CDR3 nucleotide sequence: TGTGCCAGCAGCCTACAGCCAACTCCTGGGGCCAACGTCCTGACTTTC.

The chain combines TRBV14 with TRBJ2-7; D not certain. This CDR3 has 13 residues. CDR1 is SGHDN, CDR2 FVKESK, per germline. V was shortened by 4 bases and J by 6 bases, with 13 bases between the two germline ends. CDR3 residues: CASSPLRYGEQYF. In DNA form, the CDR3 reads TGTGCCAGCAGCCCCCTTAGGTACGGCGAGCAGTACTTC.